This is a list of T cell receptor beta chains from one sample in a study of T cells in Graves' hyperthyroidism and ophthalmopathy. TCRdb called the multiplex PCR reads again in MiXCR, with one record for every CDR3 protein. The sample has roughly 500,000 distinct CDR3 sequences; about 16% are singletons. Specimen: blood. The receptors come from a woman aged 30 to 39 with Graves' ophthalmopathy. Both conserved end residues are part of each CDR3. Each record gives: clone size, D gene, J gene, V gene, CDR3 DNA, CDR3 protein. D genes are given only for firm matches. The size of a clone is reported for some rows only, either as once, few or many, or as a class for expanded clones.

abundance: -; d_gene: -; j_gene: TRBJ2-3; v_gene: TRBV19; CDR3nt: TGTGCCAGTAGTACCTCGACAGACGGGACCGGTGGTACGCAGTATTTT; CDR3aa: CASSTSTDGTGGTQYF
abundance: -; d_gene: TRBD2; j_gene: TRBJ2-5; v_gene: TRBV5-4; CDR3nt: TGTGCCAGCAGCAAAGGACTAGCGGGGGAGACCCAGTACTTC; CDR3aa: CASSKGLAGETQYF
abundance: -; d_gene: TRBD1; j_gene: TRBJ2-5; v_gene: TRBV20-1; CDR3nt: TGCAGTGCACCCGCCCAGGGGGCAGGGGAGACCCAGTACTTC; CDR3aa: CSAPAQGAGETQYF
abundance: many; d_gene: -; j_gene: TRBJ1-2; v_gene: TRBV27; CDR3nt: TGTGCCAGCAGTTATTTACGGGGGGATGGCTACACCTTC; CDR3aa: CASSYLRGDGYTF
abundance: -; d_gene: -; j_gene: TRBJ2-3; v_gene: TRBV27; CDR3nt: TGTGCCAGCAGTTTATGGGCGGGGTCGACAGATACGCAGTATTTT; CDR3aa: CASSLWAGSTDTQYF
abundance: -; d_gene: -; j_gene: TRBJ1-5; v_gene: TRBV13; CDR3nt: TGTGCCAGCAGCTTCTCAGGCGCCCAGCCCCAGCATTTT; CDR3aa: CASSFSGAQPQHF
abundance: many; d_gene: -; j_gene: TRBJ2-5; v_gene: TRBV3-1; CDR3nt: TGTGCCAGCAGCCGCCCGTTCGAGACCCAGTACTTC; CDR3aa: CASSRPFETQYF
abundance: many; d_gene: -; j_gene: TRBJ2-1; v_gene: TRBV11-1; CDR3nt: TGTGCCAGCAGTCCCTCTCCCTTACAGGGCAACATCTATGAGCAGTTCTTC; CDR3aa: CASSPSPLQGNIYEQFF
abundance: few; d_gene: -; j_gene: TRBJ2-7; v_gene: TRBV3-2; CDR3nt: TGTGCCAGCAAGTTCGGAGATTCCCCCCACGAGCAGTACTTC; CDR3aa: CASKFGDSPHEQYF
abundance: few; d_gene: TRBD2; j_gene: TRBJ2-7; v_gene: TRBV7-9; CDR3nt: TGTGCCAGCAGCTTAGCGCCCCTTTCTAGCGGGAGGGCCAAGGAGCAGTACTTC; CDR3aa: CASSLAPLSSGRAKEQYF